Here is one TCR beta chain with its context. V gave up 6 bases and J gave up 4 bases, with 18 bases separating them. CDR1 and CDR2 (germline): MNHEY, SVGAGI. This CDR3 contains 15 residues. The data were taken from a study of T cell changes during pregnancy in multiple sclerosis. Profiled with immunoSEQ multiplex PCR; TCRdb holds only in-frame clones, not every one. The sample holds tens of thousands of clones, around 93% seen once. The sequences come from peripheral blood, collected in the third trimester of pregnancy. The TCR sequence derives from a female donor in good health, enrolled as a control in a pregnancy study. The V and J genes are TRBV6-5 and TRBJ2-5, with D possibly matching TRBD2 (6 bases). CDR3 protein: CASSPRRGSGETQYF. The DNA of the CDR3 is TGTGCCAGCAGCCCCAGACGGGGGTCGGGAGAGACCCAGTACTTC.